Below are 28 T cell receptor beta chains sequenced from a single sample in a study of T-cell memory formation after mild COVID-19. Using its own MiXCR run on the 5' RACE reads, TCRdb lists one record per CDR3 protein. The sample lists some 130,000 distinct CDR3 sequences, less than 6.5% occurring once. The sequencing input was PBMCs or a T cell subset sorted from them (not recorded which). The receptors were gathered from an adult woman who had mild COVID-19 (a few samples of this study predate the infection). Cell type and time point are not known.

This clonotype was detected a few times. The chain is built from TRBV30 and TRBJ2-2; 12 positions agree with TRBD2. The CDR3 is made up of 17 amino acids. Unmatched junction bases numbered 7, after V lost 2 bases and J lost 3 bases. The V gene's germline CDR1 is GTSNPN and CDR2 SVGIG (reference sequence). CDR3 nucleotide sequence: TGTGCCTGGAGTAAACTAGCGGGGGGTACCTACACCGGGGAGCTGTTTTTT. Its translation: CAWSKLAGGTYTGELFF.

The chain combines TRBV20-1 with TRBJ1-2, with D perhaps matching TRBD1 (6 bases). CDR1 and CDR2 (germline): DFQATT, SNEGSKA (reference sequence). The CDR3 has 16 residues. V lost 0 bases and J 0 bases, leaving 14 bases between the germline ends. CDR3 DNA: TGCAGTGCTAGAGAATCAGGGGTCCTCTCTAACTATGGCTACACCTTC. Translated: CSARESGVLSNYGYTF.

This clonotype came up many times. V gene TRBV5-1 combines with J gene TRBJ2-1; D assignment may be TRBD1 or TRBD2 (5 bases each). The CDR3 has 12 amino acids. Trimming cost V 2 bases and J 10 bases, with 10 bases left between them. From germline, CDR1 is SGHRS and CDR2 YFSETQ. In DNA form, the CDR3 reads TGCGCCAGCAGCTTTTGGGGACGCGAGCAGTTCTTC. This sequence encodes CASSFWGREQFF.

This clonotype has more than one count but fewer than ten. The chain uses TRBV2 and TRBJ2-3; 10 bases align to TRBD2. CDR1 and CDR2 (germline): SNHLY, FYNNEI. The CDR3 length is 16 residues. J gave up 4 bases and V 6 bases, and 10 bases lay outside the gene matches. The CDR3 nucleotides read TGTGCCAGCAGCTTCGAGCGGGGGGGCCTAGCAGATACGCAGTATTTT. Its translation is CASSFERGGLADTQYF. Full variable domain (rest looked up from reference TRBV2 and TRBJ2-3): EPEVTQTPSHQVTQMGQEVILRCVPISNHLYFYWYRQILGQKVEFLVSFYNNEISEKSEIFDDQFSVERPDGSNFTLKIRSTKLEDSAMYFCASSFERGGLADTQYFGPGTRLTVL.

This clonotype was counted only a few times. The CDR3 DNA is TGCAGCGTTCTCAGTCAGAACACCGGGGAGCTGTTTTTT. Amino acid sequence: CSVLSQNTGELFF. The chain combines TRBV29-1 with TRBJ2-2; no clear D. This CDR3 is 13 amino acids long. V lost 5 bases and J lost 1, with 8 bases in between. Germline CDR1 reads SQVTM; CDR2 reads ANQGSEA.

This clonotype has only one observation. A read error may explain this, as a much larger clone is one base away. As DNA, the CDR3 is TGTGCCAGCACCCAGGACAGAAGAGAGACTGAAGCTTTCTTT. Translation: CASTQDRRETEAFF. The chain employs TRBV7-9 and TRBJ1-1, with D possibly TRBD1 on 6 matching bases. Trimming shortened V by 7 bases and J by 5 bases, and 17 bases separated the two germline ends. The length of the CDR3 is 14 residues. Germline V gene data show CDR1 as SEHNR and CDR2 as FQNEAQ (reference sequence).

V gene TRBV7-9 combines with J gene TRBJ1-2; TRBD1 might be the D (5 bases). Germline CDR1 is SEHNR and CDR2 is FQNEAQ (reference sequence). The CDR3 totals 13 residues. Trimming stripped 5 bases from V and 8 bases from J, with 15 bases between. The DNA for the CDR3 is TGTGCCAGCAGCGGACTCACTCGGGGGGGCTACACCTTC. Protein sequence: CASSGLTRGGYTF.

The CDR3 reads CASSLGQGGIEKLFF. The CDR3 bases are TGTGCCAGCAGCCTGGGACAGGGCGGTATCGAAAAACTGTTTTTT. V is TRBV12-3 or TRBV12-4 and J is TRBJ1-4, with 9 nucleotides matching TRBD1. There are 15 residues in the CDR3. The trim removed 6 bases at V and 8 bases at J, leaving 10 bases unmatched.

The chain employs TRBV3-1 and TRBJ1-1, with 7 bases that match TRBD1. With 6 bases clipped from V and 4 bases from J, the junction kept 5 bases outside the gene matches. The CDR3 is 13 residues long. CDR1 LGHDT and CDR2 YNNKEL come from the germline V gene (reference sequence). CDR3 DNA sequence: TGTGCCAGCAGTGTAGACAGGGCCACTGAAGCTTTCTTT. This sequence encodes CASSVDRATEAFF.

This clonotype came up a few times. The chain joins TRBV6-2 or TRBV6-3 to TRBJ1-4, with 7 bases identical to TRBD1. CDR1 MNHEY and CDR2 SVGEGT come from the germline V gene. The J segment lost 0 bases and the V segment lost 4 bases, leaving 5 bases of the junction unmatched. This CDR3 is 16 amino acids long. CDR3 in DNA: TGTGCCAGCAGTTGGGGACAGCGTGCAACTAATGAAAAACTGTTTTTT. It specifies CASSWGQRATNEKLFF.

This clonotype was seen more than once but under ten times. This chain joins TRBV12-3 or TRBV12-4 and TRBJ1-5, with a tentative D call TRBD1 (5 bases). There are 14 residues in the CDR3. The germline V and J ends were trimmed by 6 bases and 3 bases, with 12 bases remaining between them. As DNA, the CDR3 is TGTGCCAGCAGCTCCGCGGGGGTCAATCAGCCCCAGCATTTT. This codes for CASSSAGVNQPQHF.

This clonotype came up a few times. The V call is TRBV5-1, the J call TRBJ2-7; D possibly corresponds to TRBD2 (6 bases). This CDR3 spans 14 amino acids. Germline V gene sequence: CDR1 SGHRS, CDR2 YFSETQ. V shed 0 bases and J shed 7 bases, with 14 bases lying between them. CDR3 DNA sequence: TGCGCCAGCAGCTTGGTAGGAGGGCCGGGGGAGCAGTACTTC. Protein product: CASSLVGGPGEQYF.

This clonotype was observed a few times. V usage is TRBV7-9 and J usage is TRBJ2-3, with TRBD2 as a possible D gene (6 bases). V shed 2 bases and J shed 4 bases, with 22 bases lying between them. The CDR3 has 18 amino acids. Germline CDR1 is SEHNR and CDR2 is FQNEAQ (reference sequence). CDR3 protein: CASSLRGNSLTRADTQYF. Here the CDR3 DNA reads TGTGCCAGCAGCTTAAGAGGGAACAGTTTGACTAGGGCAGATACGCAGTATTTT. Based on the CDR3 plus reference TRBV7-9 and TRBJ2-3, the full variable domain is DTGVSQNPRHKITKRGQNVTFRCDPISEHNRLYWYRQTLGQGPEFLTYFQNEAQLEKSRLLSDRFSAERPKGSFSTLEIQRTEQGDSAMYLCASSLRGNSLTRADTQYFGPGTRLTVL.

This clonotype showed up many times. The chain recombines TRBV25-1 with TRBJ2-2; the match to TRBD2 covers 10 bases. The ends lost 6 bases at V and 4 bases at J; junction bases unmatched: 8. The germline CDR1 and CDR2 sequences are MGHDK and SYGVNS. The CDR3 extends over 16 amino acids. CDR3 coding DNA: TGTGCCAGCAGCAACCCGGGACTAGCGTTCACCGGGGAGCTGTTTTTT. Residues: CASSNPGLAFTGELFF.

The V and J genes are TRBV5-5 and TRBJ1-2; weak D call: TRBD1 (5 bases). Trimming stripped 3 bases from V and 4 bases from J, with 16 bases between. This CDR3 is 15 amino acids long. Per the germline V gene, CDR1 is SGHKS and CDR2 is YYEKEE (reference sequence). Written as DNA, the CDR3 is TGTGCCAGCAGCTCAGGACACATGGGGCCCTATGGCTACACCTTC. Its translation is CASSSGHMGPYGYTF.

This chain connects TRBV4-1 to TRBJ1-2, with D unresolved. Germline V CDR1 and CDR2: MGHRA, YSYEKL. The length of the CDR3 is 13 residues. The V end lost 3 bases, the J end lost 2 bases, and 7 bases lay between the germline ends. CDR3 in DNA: TGCGCCAGCAGCCAGCTCCCGAACTATGGCTACACCTTC. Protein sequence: CASSQLPNYGYTF.

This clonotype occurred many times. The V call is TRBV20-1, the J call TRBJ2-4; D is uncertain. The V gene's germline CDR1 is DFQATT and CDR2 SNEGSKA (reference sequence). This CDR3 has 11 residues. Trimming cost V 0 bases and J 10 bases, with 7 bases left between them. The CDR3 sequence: CSARDGPIQYF. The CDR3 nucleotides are TGCAGTGCTAGAGATGGTCCTATTCAGTACTTC.

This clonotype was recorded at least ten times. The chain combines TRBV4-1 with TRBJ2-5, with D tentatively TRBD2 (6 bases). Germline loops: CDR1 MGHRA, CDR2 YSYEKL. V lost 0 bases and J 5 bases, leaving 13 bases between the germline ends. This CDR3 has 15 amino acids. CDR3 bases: TGCGCCAGCAGCCAAGATACGGGGAGGTGGGAGACCCAGTACTTC. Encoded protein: CASSQDTGRWETQYF.

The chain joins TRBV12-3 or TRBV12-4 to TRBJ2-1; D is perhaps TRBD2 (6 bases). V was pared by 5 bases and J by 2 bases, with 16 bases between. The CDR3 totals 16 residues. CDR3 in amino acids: CASSPPEGGTYNEQFF. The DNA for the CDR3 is TGTGCCAGCAGTCCCCCGGAGGGAGGAACCTACAATGAGCAGTTCTTC.

CDR3 DNA: TGCGCCAGCAGCCACCGGGACAGGAACACTGAAGCTTTCTTT. Translation: CASSHRDRNTEAFF. This chain links TRBV4-3 with TRBJ1-1; 7 bases align to TRBD1. V shed 3 bases, J shed 1 base, and the junction held 2 bases outside the gene matches. The CDR3 has 14 residues. The V gene's germline CDR1 is LGHNA and CDR2 YSLEER.

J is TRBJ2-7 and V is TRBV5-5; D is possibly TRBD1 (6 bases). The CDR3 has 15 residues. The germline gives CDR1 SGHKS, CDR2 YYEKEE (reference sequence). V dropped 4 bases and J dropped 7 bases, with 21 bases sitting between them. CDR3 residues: CASSPRTGTSGEQYF. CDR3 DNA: TGTGCCAGCAGCCCCCGAACCGGGACATCGGGGGAGCAGTACTTC.

The CDR3 loop is CASSVVGRPNTGELFF. CDR3 nucleotide sequence: TGTGCCAGCAGCGTAGTCGGACGTCCGAACACCGGGGAGCTGTTTTTT. The chain joins TRBV9 to TRBJ2-2; D uncertain. V shed 0 bases and J shed 0 bases, with 9 bases lying between them. Germline-derived CDR1 and CDR2 are SGDLS and YYNGEE. CDR3 length equals 16 residues. Using reference TRBV9 and TRBJ2-2 for the parts outside the CDR3, the full variable domain is DSGVTQTPKHLITATGQRVTLRCSPRSGDLSVYWYQQSLDQGLQFLIQYYNGEERAKGNILERFSAQQFPDLHSELNLSSLELGDSALYFCASSVVGRPNTGELFFGEGSRLTVL.

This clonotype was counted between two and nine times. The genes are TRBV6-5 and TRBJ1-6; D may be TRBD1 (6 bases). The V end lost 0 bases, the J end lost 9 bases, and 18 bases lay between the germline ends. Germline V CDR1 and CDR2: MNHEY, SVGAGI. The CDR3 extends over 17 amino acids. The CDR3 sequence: CASSYSSKAGASSPLHF. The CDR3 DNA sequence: TGTGCCAGCAGTTACTCGTCCAAGGCAGGGGCGAGTTCACCCCTCCACTTT.

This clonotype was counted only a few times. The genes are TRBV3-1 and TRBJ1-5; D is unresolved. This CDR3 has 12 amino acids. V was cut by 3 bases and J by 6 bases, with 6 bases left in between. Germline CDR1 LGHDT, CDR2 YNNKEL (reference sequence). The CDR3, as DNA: TGTGCCAGCAGCCAGGGAGTTCAGCCCCAGCATTTT. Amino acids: CASSQGVQPQHF.

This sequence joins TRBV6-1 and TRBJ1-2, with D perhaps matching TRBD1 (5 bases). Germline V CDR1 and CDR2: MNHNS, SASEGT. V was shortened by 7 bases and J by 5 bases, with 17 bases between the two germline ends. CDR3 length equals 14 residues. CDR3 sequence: CASTEFGTSYGYTF. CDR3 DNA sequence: TGTGCCAGCACCGAGTTCGGGACCTCTTATGGCTACACCTTC.

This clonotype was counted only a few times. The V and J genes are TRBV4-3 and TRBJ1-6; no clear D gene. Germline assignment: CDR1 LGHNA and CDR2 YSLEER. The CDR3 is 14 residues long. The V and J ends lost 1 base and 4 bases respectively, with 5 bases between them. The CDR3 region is CASSQGKYNSPLHF. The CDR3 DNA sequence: TGCGCCAGCAGCCAAGGAAAGTATAATTCACCCCTCCACTTT.

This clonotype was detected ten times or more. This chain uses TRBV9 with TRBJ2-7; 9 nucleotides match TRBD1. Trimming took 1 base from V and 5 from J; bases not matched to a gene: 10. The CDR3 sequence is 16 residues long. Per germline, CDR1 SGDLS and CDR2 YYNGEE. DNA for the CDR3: TGTGCCAGCAGCGTATCCGGGACAGGGCACCGCCACGAGCAGTACTTC. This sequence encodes CASSVSGTGHRHEQYF.

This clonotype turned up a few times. CDR3 coding DNA: TGTGCCAGCTCACCACCAAACTCAGGGCATAATTCACCCCTCCACTTT. Residues: CASSPPNSGHNSPLHF. The chain employs TRBV18 and TRBJ1-6, with D perhaps TRBD1 (5 bases). The length of the CDR3 is 16 residues. V was trimmed by 0 bases and J by 5 bases, leaving 11 bases between them. Germline V gene lookup returns CDR1 KGHSH and CDR2 LQKENI.